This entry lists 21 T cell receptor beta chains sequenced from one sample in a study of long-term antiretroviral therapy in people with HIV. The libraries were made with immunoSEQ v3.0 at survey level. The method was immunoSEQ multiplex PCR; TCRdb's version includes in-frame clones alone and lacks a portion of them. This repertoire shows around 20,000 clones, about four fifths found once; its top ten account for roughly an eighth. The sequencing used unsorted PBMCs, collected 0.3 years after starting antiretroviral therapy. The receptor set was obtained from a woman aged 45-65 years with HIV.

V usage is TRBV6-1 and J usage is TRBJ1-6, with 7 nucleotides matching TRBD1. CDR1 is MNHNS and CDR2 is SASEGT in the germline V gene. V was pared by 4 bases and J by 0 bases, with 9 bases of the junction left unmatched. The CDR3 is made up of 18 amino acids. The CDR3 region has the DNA TGTGCCAGCAGTGCACAGGGGAGGTTAAGCTCCTATAATTCACCCCTCCACTTT. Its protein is CASSAQGRLSSYNSPLHF.

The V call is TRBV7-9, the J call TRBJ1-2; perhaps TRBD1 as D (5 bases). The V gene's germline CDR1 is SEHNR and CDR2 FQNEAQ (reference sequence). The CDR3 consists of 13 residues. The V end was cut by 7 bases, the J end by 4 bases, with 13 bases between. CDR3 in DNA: TGTGCCAGCACCTCGAGACAGATCTATGGCTACACCTTC. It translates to CASTSRQIYGYTF.

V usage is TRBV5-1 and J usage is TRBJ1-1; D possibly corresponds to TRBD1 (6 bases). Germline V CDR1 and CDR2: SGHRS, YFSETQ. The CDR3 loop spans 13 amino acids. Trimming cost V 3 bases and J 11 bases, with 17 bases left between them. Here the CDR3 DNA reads TGCGCCAGCAGCTATGATCGGACAGCCGTGGCTTTCTTT. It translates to CASSYDRTAVAFF.

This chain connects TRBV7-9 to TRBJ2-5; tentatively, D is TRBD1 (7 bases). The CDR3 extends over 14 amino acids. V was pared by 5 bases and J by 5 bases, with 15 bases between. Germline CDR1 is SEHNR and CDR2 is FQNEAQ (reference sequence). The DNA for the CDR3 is TGTGCCAGCAGCAAGGAGGGGGCCCGGGAGACCCAGTACTTC. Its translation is CASSKEGARETQYF.

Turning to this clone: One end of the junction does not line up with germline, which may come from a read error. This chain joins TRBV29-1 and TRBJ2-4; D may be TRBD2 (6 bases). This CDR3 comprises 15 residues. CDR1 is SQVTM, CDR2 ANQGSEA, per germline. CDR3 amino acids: CSVEDHQEGKTIQYF. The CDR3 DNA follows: TGCAGCGTTGAAGATCATCAGGAGGGTAAAACCATTCAGTACTTC.

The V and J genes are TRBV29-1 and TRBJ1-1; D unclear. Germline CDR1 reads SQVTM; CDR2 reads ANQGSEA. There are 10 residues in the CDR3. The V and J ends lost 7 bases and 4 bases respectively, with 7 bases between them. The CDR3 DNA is TGCAGCGGCGGTAGCACTGAAGCTTTCTTT. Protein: CSGGSTEAFF.

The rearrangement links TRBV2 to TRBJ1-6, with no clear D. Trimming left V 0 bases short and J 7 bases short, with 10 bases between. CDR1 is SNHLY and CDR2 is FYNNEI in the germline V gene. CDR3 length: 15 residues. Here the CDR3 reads CASSEADRPNSPLHF. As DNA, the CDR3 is TGTGCCAGCAGTGAAGCCGACCGCCCGAATTCACCCCTCCACTTT.

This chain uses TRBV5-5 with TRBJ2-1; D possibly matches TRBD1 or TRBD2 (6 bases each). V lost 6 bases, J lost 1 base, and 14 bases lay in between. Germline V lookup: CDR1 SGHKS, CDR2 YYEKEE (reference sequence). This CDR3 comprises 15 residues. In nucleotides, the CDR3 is TGTGCCAGCACCGAAGGGGGGAGTTCCTACAATGAGCAGTTCTTC. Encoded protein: CASTEGGSSYNEQFF.

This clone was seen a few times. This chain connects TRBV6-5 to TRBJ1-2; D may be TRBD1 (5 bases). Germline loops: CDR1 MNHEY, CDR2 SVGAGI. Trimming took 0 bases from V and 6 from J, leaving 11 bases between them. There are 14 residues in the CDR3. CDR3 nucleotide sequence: TGTGCCAGCAGTTACTCCATGGGGGAGGATGGCTACACCTTC. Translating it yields CASSYSMGEDGYTF.

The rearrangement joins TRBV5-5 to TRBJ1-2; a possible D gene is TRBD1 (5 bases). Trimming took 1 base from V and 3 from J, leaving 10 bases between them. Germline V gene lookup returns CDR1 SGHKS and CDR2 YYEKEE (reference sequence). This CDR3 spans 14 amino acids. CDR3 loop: CASSLWGEYYGYTF. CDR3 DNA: TGTGCCAGCAGCTTGTGGGGGGAATACTATGGCTACACCTTC. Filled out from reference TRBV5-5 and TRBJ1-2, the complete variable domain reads DAGVTQSPTHLIKTRGQQVTLRCSPISGHKSVSWYQQVLGQGPQFIFQYYEKEERGRGNFPDRFSARQFPNYSSELNVNALLLGDSALYLCASSLWGEYYGYTFGSGTRLTVV.

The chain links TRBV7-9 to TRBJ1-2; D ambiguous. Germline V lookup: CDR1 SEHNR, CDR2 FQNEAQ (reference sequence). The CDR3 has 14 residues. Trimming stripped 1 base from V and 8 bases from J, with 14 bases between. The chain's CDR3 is CASSLVTPPAGYTF. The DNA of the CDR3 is TGTGCCAGCAGCTTAGTAACCCCCCCTGCGGGCTACACCTTC.

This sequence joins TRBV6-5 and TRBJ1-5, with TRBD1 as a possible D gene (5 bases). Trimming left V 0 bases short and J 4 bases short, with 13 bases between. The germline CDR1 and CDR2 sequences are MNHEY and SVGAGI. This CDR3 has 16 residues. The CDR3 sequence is CASSYSGTLENQPQHF. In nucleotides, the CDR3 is TGTGCCAGCAGTTACTCCGGGACCTTAGAGAATCAGCCCCAGCATTTT.

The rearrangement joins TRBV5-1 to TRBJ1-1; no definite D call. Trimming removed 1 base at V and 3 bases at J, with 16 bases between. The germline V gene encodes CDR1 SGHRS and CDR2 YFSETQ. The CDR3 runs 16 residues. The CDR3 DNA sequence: TGCGCCAGCAGCTTGTTAGTCATAGGTAAAGACACTGAAGCTTTCTTT. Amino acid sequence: CASSLLVIGKDTEAFF. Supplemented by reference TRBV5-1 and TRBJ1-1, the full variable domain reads KAGVTQTPRYLIKTRGQQVTLSCSPISGHRSVSWYQQTPGQGLQFLFEYFSETQRNKGNFPGRFSGRQFSNSRSEMNVSTLELGDSALYLCASSLLVIGKDTEAFFGQGTRLTVV.

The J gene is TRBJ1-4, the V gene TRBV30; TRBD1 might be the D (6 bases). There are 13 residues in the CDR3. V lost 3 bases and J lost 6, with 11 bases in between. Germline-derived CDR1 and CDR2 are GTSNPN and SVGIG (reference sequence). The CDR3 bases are TGTGCCTGGAGGGGGGGGCTGGATGAAAAACTGTTTTTT. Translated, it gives CAWRGGLDEKLFF.

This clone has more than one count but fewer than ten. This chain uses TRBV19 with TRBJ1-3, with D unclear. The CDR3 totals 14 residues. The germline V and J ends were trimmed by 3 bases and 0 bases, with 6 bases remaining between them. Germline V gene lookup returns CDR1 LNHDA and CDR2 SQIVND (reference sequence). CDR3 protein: CASSMGSSGNTIYF. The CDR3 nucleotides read TGTGCCAGTAGTATGGGCAGCTCTGGAAACACCATATATTTT.

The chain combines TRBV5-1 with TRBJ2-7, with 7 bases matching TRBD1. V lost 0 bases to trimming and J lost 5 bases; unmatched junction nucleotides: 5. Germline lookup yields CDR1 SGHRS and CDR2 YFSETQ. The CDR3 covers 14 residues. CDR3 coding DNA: TGCGCCAGCAGCTTGGGACAGGGTGCAAACGAGCAGTACGTC. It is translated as CASSLGQGANEQYV.

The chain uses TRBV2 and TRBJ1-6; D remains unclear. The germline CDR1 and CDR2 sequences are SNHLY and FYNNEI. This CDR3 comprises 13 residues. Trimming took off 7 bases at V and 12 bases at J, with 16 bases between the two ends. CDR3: CASTTEGLRPLHF. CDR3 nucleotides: TGTGCCAGCACGACCGAAGGACTCAGACCCCTCCACTTT. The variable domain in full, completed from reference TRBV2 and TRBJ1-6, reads EPEVTQTPSHQVTQMGQEVILRCVPISNHLYFYWYRQILGQKVEFLVSFYNNEISEKSEIFDDQFSVERPDGSNFTLKIRSTKLEDSAMYFCASTTEGLRPLHFGNGTRLTVT.

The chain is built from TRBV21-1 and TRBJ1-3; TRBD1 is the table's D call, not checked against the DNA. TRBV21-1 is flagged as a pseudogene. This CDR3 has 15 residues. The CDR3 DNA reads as TGTGCCAGCGCCAACACCAACATGATCGGAAACACCATATATTTT. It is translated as CASANTNMIGNTIYF.

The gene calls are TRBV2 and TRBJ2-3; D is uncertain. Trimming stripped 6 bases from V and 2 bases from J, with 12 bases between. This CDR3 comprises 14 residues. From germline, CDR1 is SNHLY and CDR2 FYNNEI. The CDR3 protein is CASRNRWNTDTQYF. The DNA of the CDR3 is TGTGCCAGCAGGAACCGCTGGAACACAGATACGCAGTATTTT.

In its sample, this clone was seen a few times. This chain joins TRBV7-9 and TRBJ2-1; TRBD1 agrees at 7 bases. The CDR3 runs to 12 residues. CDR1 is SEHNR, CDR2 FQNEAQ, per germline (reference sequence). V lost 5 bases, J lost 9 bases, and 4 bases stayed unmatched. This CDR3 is CASSQDRPEQFF. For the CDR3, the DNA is TGTGCCAGCAGCCAGGACAGGCCTGAGCAGTTCTTC.

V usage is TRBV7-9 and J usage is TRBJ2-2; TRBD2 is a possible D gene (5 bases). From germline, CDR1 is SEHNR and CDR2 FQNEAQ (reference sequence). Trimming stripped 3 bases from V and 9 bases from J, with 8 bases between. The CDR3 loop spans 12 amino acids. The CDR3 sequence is CASSLDSRELFF. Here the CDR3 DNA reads TGTGCCAGCAGCTTGGACTCTAGGGAGCTGTTTTTT.